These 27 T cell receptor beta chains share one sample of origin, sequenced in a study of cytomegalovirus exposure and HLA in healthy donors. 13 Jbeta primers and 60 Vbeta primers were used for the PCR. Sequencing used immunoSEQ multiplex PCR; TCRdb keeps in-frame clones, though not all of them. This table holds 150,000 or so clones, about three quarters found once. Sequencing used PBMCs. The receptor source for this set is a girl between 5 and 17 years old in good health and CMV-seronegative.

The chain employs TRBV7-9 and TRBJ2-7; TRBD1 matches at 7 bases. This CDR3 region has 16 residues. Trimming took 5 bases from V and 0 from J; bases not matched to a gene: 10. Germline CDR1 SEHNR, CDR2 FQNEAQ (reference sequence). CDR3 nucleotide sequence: TGTGCCAGCAGCCTCCCTAGATCAGGGGGCTCCTACGAGCAGTACTTC. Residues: CASSLPRSGGSYEQYF.

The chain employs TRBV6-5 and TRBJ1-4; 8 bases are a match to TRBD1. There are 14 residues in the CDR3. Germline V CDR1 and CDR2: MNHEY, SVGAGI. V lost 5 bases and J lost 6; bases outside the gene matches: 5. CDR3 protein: CASSTGQGDEKLFF. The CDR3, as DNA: TGTGCCAGCAGTACCGGACAGGGAGATGAAAAACTGTTTTTT.

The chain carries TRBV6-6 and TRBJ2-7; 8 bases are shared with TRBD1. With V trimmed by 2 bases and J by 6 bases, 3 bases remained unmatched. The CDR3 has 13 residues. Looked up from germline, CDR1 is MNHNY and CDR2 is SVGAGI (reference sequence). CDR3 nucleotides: TGTGCCAGCAGTTACATCAGGGGGCTCGAGCAGTACTTC. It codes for CASSYIRGLEQYF.

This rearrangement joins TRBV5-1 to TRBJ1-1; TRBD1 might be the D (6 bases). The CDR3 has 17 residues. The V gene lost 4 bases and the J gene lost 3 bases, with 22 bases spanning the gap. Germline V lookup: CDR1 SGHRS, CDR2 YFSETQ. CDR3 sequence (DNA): TGCGCCAGCAGCCCCCCTAGAATGGGGGCGCGTGACACTGAAGCTTTCTTT. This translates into CASSPPRMGARDTEAFF.

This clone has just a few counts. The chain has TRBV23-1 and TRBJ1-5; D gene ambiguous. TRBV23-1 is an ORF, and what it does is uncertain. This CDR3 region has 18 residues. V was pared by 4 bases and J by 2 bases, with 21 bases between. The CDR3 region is CASSPKGVSLRGNQPQHF. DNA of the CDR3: TGCGCCAGCAGTCCTAAGGGAGTATCCCTTAGGGGCAATCAGCCCCAGCATTTT.

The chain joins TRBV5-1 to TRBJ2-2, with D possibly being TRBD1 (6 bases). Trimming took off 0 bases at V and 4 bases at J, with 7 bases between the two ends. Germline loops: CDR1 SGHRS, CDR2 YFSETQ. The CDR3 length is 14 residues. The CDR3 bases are TGCGCCAGCAGCTTGGTCAGGGGCACCGGGGAGCTGTTTTTT. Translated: CASSLVRGTGELFF.

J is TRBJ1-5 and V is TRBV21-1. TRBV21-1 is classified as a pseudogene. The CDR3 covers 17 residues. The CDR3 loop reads CASSKSKGEGSNQPQHF. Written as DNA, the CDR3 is TGTGCCAGCAGCAAGAGTAAAGGGGAGGGTAGCAATCAGCCCCAGCATTTT.

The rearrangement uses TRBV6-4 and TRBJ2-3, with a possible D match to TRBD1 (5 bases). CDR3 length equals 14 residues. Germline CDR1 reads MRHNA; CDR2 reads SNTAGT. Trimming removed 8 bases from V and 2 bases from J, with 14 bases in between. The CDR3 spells CASRKGANTDTQYF. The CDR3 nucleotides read TGTGCCAGCCGCAAAGGGGCGAACACAGATACGCAGTATTTT.

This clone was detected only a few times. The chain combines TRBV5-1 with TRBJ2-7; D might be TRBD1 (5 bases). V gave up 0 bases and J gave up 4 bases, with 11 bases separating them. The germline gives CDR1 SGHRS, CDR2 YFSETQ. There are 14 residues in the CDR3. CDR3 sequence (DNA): TGCGCCAGCAGCTTGGAACAGGTAGCTTACGAGCAGTACTTC. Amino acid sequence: CASSLEQVAYEQYF.

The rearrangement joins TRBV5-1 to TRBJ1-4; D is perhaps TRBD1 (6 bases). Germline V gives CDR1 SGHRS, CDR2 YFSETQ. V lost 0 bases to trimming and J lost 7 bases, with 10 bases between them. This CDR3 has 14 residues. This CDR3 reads CASSLGRGSEKLFF. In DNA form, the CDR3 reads TGCGCCAGCAGCTTGGGCAGGGGAAGTGAAAAACTGTTTTTT.

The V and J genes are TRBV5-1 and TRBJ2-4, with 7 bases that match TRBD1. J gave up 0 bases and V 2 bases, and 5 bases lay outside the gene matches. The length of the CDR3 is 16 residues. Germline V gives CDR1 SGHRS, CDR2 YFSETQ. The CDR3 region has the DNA TGCGCCAGCAGCTTTGGGACAGTCCTAGCCAAAAACATTCAGTACTTC. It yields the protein CASSFGTVLAKNIQYF.

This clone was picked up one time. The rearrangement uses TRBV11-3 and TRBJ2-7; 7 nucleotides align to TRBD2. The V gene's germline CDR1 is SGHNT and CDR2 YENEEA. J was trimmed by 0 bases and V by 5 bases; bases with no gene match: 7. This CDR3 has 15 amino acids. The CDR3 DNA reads TGTGCCAGCAGCACCGTAGCGGGCCTCTCCTACGAGCAGTACTTC. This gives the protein CASSTVAGLSYEQYF. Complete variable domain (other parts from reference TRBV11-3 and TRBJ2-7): EAGVVQSPRYKIIEKKQPVAFWCNPISGHNTLYWYLQNLGQGPELLIRYENEEAVDDSQLPKDRFSAERLKGVDSTLKIQPAELGDSAVYLCASSTVAGLSYEQYFGPGTRLTVT.

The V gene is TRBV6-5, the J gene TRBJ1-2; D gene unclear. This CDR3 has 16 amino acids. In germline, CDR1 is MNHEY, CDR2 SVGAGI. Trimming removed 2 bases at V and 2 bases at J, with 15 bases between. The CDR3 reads CASSYLSRGLNYGYTF. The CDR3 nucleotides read TGTGCCAGCAGTTACCTATCTCGCGGTTTAAACTATGGCTACACCTTC.

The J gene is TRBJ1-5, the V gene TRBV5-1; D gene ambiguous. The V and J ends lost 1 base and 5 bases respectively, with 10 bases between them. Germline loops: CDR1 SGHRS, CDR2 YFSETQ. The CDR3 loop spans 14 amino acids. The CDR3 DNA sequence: TGCGCCAGCAGCTTGCTTGAGGGAGATCAGCCCCAGCATTTT. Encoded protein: CASSLLEGDQPQHF.

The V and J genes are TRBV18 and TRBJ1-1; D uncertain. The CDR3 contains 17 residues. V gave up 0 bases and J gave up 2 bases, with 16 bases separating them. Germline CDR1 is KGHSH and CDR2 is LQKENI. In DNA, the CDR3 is TGTGCCAGCTCACCACCCAGCGCAGGAGGGTCAAACACTGAAGCTTTCTTT. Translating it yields CASSPPSAGGSNTEAFF.

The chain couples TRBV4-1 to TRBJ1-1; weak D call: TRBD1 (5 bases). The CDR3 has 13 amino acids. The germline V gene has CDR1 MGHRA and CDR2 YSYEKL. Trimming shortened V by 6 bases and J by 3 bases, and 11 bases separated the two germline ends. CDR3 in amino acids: CASSARVDTEAFF. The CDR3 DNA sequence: TGCGCCAGCAGTGCCAGGGTAGACACTGAAGCTTTCTTT.

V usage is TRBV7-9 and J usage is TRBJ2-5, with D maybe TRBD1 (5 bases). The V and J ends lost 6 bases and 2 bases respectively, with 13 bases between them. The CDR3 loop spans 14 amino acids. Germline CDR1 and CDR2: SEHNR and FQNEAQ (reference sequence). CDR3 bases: TGTGCCAGCAGGGGTGGGGCCATTCAAGAGACCCAGTACTTC. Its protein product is CASRGGAIQETQYF.

The CDR3 nucleotides are TGCGCCAGCAGCTTAGGGACGGACAGCTCCTACGAGCAGTACTTC. This encodes CASSLGTDSSYEQYF. This chain connects TRBV5-1 to TRBJ2-7, with D possibly matching TRBD1 (6 bases). The V and J ends lost 2 bases and 0 bases respectively, with 12 bases between them. The CDR3 is made up of 15 amino acids. In germline, CDR1 is SGHRS, CDR2 YFSETQ.

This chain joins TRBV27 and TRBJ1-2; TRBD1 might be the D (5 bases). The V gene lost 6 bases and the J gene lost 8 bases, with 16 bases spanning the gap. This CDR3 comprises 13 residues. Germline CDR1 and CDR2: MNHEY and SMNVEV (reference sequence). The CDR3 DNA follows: TGTGCCAGCAGCCCGGGGGGGACGCTAGGCTACACCTTC. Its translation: CASSPGGTLGYTF.

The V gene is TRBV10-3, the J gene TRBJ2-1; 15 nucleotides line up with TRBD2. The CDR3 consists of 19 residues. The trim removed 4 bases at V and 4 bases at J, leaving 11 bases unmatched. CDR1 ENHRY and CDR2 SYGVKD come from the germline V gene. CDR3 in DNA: TGTGCCATCAGTGGGGGTGGACTAGCGGGGGGGCGAGGGTACAATGAGCAGTTCTTC. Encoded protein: CAISGGGLAGGRGYNEQFF.

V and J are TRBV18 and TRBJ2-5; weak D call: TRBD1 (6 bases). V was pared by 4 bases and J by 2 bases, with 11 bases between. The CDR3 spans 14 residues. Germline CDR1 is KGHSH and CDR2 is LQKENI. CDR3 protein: CASSLLDSQETQYF. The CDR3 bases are TGTGCCAGCTCACTCCTGGACAGTCAAGAGACCCAGTACTTC.

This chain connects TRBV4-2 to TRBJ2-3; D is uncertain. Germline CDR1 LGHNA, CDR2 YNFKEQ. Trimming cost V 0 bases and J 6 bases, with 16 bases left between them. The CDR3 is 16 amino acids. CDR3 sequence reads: CASSQDLTGRSDTQYF. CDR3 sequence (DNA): TGTGCCAGCAGCCAAGACCTCACCGGTCGATCGGATACGCAGTATTTT.

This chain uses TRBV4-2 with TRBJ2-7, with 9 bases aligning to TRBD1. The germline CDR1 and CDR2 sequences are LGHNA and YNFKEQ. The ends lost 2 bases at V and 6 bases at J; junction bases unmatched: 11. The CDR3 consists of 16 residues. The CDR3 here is CASSQPRGQGQGEQYF. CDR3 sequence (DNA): TGTGCCAGCAGCCAACCACGGGGACAGGGCCAAGGCGAGCAGTACTTC.

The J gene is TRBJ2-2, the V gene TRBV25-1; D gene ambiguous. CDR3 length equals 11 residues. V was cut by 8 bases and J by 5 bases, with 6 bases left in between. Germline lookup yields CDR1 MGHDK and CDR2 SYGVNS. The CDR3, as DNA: TGTGCCAGCGATGAGACCGGGGAGCTGTTTTTT. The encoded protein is CASDETGELFF. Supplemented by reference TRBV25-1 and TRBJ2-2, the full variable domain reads EADIYQTPRYLVIGTGKKITLECSQTMGHDKMYWYQQDPGMELHLIHYSYGVNSTEKGDLSSESTVSRIRTEHFPLTLESARPSHTSQYLCASDETGELFFGEGSRLTVL.

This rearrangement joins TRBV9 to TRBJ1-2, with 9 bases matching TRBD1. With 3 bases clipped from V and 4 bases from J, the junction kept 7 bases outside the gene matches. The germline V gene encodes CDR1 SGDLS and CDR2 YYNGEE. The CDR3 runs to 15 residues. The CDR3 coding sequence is TGTGCCAGCAGCGCTCCGGGACAGGGTAGCTATGGCTACACCTTC. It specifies CASSAPGQGSYGYTF.

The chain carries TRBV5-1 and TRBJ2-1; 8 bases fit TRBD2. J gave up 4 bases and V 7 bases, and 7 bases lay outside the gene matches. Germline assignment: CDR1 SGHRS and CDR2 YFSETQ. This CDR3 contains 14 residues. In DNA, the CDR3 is TGCGCCAGCGATCCGGGGGGGCAGTACAATGAGCAGTTCTTC. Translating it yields CASDPGGQYNEQFF.

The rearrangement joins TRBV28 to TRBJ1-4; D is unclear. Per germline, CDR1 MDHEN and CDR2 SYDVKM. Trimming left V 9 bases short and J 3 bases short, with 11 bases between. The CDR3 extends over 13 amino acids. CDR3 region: CASRTIPNEKLFF. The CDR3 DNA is TGTGCCAGTAGGACTATACCTAATGAAAAACTGTTTTTT.